This note documents a single T cell receptor (beta chain) sequence. Its antigen is currently unknown. This specimen belongs to a study of Ad26.COV2.S vaccination and SARS-CoV-2 variants. Study results and limitations: From the TCR breadth and depth analyses, total T cell responses may have been underestimated.

There are 14 residues in the CDR3. The V and J ends lost 5 bases and 9 bases, in that order; junction bases with no gene match: 7. Germline-derived CDR1 and CDR2 are SGHNT and YYREEE (reference sequence). Assay used: immunoSEQ multiplex PCR; TCRdb lists only in-frame clones, some missing. The sample holds around 300,000 clones, around 89% seen once. Specified treatment: 15 to 20 received Ad26.COV2.S at low or high dose, single or two shots; about 5 received placebo; per-sample allocation not given. Samples came from day 63 after the first vaccine or placebo injection. The sample came from a Boston adult aged 18-55 years.

The sample in question was peripheral blood, obtained in a trial of Ad26.COV2.S vaccine versus placebo. V usage is TRBV5-4 and J usage is TRBJ1-6; 8 bases are a match to TRBD1. The sequence came from a person aged 18-65 years who received the Ad26.COV2.S COVID-19 vaccine or a placebo. CDR3 bases: TGTGCCAGCAGTTACGACAGGGGACTTTCACCCCTCCACTTT. It encodes CASSYDRGLSPLHF.